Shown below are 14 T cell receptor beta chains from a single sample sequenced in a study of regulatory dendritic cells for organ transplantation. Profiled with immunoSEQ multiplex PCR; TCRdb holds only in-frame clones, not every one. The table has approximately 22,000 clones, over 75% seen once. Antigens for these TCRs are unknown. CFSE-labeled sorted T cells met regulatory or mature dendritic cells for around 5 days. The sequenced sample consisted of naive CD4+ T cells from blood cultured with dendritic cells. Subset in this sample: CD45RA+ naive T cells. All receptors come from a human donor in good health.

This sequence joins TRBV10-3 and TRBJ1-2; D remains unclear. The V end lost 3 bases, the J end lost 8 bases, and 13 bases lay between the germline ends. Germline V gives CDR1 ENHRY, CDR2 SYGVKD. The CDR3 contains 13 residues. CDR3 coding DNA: TGTGCCATCAGTGAAGCCGTAATTGAGGGCTACACCTTC. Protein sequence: CAISEAVIEGYTF.

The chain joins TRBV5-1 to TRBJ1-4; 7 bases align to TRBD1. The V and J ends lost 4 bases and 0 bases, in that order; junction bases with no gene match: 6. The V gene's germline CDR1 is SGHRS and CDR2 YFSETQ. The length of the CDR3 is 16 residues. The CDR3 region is CASSVGTVATNEKLFF. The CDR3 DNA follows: TGCGCCAGCAGCGTAGGGACAGTTGCAACTAATGAAAAACTGTTTTTT. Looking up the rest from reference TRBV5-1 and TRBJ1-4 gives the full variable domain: KAGVTQTPRYLIKTRGQQVTLSCSPISGHRSVSWYQQTPGQGLQFLFEYFSETQRNKGNFPGRFSGRQFSNSRSEMNVSTLELGDSALYLCASSVGTVATNEKLFFGSGTQLSVL.

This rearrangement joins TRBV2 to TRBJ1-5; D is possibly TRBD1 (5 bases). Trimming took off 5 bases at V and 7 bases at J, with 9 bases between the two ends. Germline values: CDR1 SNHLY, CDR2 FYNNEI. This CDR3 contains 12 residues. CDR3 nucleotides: TGTGCCAGCAGTCTCCGGGACCAGCCCCAGCATTTT. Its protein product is CASSLRDQPQHF.

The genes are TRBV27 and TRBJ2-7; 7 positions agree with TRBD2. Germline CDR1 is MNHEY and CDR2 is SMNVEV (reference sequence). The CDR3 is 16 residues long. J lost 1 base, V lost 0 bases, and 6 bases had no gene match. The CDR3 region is CASSLSRGGSSYEQYF. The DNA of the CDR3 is TGTGCCAGCAGTTTATCACGCGGCGGGAGTTCCTACGAGCAGTACTTC.

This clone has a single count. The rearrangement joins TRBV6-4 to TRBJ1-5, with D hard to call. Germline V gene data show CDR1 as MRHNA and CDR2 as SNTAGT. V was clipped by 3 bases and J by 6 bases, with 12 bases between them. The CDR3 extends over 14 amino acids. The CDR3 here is CASSDVVRIQPQHF. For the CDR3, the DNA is TGTGCCAGCAGTGATGTAGTAAGAATTCAGCCCCAGCATTTT.

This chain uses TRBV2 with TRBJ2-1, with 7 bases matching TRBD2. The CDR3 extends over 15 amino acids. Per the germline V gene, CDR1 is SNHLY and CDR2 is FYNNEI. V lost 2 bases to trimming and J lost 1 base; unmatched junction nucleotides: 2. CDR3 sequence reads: CASSERRGSYNEQFF. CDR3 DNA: TGTGCCAGCAGTGAACGGCGGGGGTCCTACAATGAGCAGTTCTTC.

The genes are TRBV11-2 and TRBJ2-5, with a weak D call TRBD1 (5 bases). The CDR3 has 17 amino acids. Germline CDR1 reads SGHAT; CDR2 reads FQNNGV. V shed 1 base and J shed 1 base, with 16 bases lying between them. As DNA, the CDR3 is TGTGCCAGCAGCTTAGGGTGGACATGGGGTCGCCAAGAGACCCAGTACTTC. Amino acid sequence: CASSLGWTWGRQETQYF.

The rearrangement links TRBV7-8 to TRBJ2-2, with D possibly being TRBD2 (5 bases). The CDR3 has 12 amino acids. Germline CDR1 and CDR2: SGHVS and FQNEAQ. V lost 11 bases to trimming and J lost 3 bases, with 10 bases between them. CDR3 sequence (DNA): TGTGCCGCGGGCAGATACACCGGGGAGCTGTTTTTT. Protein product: CAAGRYTGELFF.

The CDR3 protein is CASRLAGVEGELFF. In nucleotides, the CDR3 is TGTGCCAGCAGATTAGCGGGAGTGGAAGGGGAGCTGTTTTTT. This chain joins TRBV28 and TRBJ2-2; 9 bases align to TRBD2. The V and J ends lost 6 bases and 8 bases, in that order; junction bases with no gene match: 7. This CDR3 is 14 amino acids long. Germline loops: CDR1 MDHEN, CDR2 SYDVKM. Combining the CDR3 with reference TRBV28 and TRBJ2-2 gives the whole variable domain DVKVTQSSRYLVKRTGEKVFLECVQDMDHENMFWYRQDPGLGLRLIYFSYDVKMKEKGDIPEGYSVSREKKERFSLILESASTNQTSMYLCASRLAGVEGELFFGEGSRLTVL.

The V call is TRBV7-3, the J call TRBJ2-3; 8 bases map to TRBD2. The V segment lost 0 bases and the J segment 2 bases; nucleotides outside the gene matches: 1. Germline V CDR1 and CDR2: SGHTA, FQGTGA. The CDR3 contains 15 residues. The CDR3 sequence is CASSLTGGATDTQYF. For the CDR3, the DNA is TGTGCCAGCAGCTTAACCGGGGGGGCCACAGATACGCAGTATTTT.

CDR3 amino acids: CASSIVGLRDRAGELFF. The CDR3 DNA follows: TGTGCCAGTAGTATAGTCGGTCTCCGTGACAGGGCCGGGGAGCTGTTTTTT. This chain connects TRBV19 to TRBJ2-2; TRBD1 matches at 7 bases. Germline-derived CDR1 and CDR2 are LNHDA and SQIVND (reference sequence). There are 17 residues in the CDR3. J gave up 6 bases and V 1 base, and 11 bases lay outside the gene matches.

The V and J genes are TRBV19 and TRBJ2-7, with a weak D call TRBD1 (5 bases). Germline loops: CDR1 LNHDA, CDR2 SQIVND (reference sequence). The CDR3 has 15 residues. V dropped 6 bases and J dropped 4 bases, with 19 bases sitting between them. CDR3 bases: TGTGCCAGTAGCAGAACAGGCTCGCAAGCATACGAGCAGTACTTC. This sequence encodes CASSRTGSQAYEQYF.

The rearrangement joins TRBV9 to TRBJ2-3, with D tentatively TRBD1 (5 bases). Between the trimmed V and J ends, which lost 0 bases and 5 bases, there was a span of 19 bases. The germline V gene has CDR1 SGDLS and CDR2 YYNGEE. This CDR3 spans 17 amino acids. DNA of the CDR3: TGTGCCAGCAGCGTAGATTTCCGACAGAATAGTTTAGATACGCAGTATTTT. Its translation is CASSVDFRQNSLDTQYF.

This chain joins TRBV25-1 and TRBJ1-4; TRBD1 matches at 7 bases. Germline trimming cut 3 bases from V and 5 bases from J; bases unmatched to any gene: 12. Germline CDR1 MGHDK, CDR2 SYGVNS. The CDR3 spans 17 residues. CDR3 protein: CASSEGRNRGSNEKLFF. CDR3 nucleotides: TGTGCCAGCAGTGAGGGTAGGAACAGGGGATCAAATGAAAAACTGTTTTTT.